The clone carrying this T cell receptor (beta chain) appeared a few times. Antigen: not known. Following extraction, RNA underwent reverse transcription to cDNA, which served as the sequencing template. Assay: immunoSEQ multiplex PCR; the TCRdb copy retains only in-frame clones and omits some. The sample comprises some 130,000 clones, 45% to 50% of which are singletons, and about 17% rests with the top ten. The sample originates from a study of CD8+ T cells in alopecia areata. Study-level background: Once tofacitinib had been taken for 6 to 18 months, 6 months off drug followed. General observations from the study: Sequenced scalp T cells also include alphabeta T cells resident in normal skin. Lesional scalp exceeded normal scalp in clonality, especially in alopecia totalis/universalis.

The receptor was derived from a human donor with alopecia areata. Material: CD8+ T cells sorted from blood, obtained at week 0.

The CDR3 protein is CASSPGSRQGLMGYTF. The CDR3 nucleotides read TGTGCCAGCAGCCCAGGATCCCGACAGGGACTGATGGGCTACACCTTC. The genes are TRBV5-6 and TRBJ1-2; 7 bases align to TRBD1. V lost 4 bases to trimming and J lost 8 bases; unmatched junction nucleotides: 17. Germline V gives CDR1 SGHDT, CDR2 YYEEEE. CDR3 size: 16 residues.